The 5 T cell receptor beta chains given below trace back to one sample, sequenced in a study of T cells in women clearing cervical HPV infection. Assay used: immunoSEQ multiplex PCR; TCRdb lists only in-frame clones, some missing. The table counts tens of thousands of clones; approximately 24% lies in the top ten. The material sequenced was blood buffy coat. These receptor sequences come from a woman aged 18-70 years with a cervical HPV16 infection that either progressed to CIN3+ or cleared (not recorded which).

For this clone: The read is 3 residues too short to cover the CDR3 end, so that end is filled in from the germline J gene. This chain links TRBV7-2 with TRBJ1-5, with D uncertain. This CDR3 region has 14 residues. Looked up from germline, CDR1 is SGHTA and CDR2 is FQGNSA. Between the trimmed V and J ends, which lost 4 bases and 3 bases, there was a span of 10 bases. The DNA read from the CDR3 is TGTGCCAGCAGCTACCGGGGAAACAATCAGCCC. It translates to CASSYRGNNQP. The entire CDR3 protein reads CASSYRGNNQPQHF.

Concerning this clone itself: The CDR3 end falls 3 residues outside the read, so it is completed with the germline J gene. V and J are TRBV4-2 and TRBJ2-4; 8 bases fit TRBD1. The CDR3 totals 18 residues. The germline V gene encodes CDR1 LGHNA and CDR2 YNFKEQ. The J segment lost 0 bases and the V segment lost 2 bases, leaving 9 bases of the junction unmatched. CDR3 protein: CASSQLITGGLAKNIQYF. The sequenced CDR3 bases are TGTGCCAGCAGCCAATTAATCACAGGGGGACTAGCCAAAAACATT.

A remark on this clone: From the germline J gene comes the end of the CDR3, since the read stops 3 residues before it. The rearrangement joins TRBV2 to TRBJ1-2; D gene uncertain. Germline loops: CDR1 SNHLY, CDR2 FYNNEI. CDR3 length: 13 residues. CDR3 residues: CASSILGQETYTF. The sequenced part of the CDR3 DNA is TGTGCCAGCAGTATCTTAGGGCAAGAGACC.

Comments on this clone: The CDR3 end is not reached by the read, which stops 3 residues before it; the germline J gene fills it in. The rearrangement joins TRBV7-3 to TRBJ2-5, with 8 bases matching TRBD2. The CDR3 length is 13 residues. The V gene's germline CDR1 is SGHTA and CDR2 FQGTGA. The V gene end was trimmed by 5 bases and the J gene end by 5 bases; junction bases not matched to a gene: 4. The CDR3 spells CASSPGRGETQYF. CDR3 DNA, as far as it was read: TGTGCCAGCAGCCCCGGGAGGGGGGAGACC.

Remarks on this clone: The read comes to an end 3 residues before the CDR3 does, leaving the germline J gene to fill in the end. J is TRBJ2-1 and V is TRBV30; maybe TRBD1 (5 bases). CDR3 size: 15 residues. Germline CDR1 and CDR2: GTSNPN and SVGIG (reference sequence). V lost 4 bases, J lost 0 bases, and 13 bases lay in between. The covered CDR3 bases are TGTGCCTGGACAAAGGGGATGAGCTCCTACAATGAG. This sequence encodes CAWTKGMSSYNE. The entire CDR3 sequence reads CAWTKGMSSYNEQFF.